A selection of T cell receptor beta chains follows, all from one sample in a study of TIL therapy for anti-PD-1-resistant metastatic lung cancer. The protocol was immunoSEQ multiplex PCR, while the TCRdb copy is restricted to in-frame clones and leaves out a portion. The data show 30,000 to 45,000 clones, less than 85% seen once. Sequencing used blood, obtained at baseline. Receptors were obtained from a person between 25 and 80 years old with non-small cell lung cancer. Both conserved end residues are part of each CDR3.

CDR3aa,j_gene,v_gene
CASSYNRGNDQPQHF,TRBJ1-5,TRBV6-5
CASSWDGTGKSPLHF,TRBJ1-6,TRBV11-1
CASSFSSGRGHTGELFF,TRBJ2-2,TRBV11-3
CASSPKYGTPLSLGNEQFF,TRBJ2-1,TRBV7-9
CASSRGHHTEAFF,TRBJ1-1,TRBV5-6
CASSYSGGTGGRREHF,TRBJ1-5,TRBV6-6
CASSYSGTGELFF,TRBJ2-2,TRBV6-5
CASSPPHSSLHGYTF,TRBJ1-2,TRBV6-5
CASSEPTSGPTDTQYF,TRBJ2-3,TRBV2
CASTPRGGTYEQYF,TRBJ2-7,TRBV25-1